A selection of T cell receptor beta chains follows, all from one sample in a study of blood T cell repertoires in COVID-19. Profiled with immunoSEQ multiplex PCR; TCRdb holds only in-frame clones, not every one. The sample consists of roughly 320,000 clones, approximately 86% of them appearing once. The sequenced material came from peripheral blood. The receptors derive from a man between 65 and 85 years old with acute or convalescent COVID-19. Both conserved end residues are part of each CDR3. Fields, in order: J gene, D gene, clone size, V gene, CDR3 DNA, CDR3 protein. D genes are given only for firm matches. Size values are once, few and many counts, or a class for expanded clones, and some rows have none.

TRBJ1-4 | . | once | TRBV7-2 | TGTGCCAGCAGCTCAGAGGTACGGGGTGAAAAACTGTTTTTT | CASSSEVRGEKLFF
TRBJ1-5 | . | . | TRBV27 | TGTGCCAGCAGTTTATCCGGGAGGGACGCAGGTCAGCCCCAGCATTTT | CASSLSGRDAGQPQHF
TRBJ2-7 | . | . | TRBV15 | TGTGCCACCAGCAGAGAGCGGGGTACCTACGAGCAGTACTTC | CATSRERGTYEQYF
TRBJ2-1 | . | . | TRBV24-1 | TGTGCCACCGCCGGGGGGCGCGGGGTAGGTTCGGAGTTTTACAATGAGCAGTTCTTC | CATAGGRGVGSEFYNEQFF
TRBJ2-7 | . | . | TRBV9 | TGTGCCAGCAGCGCCGACCCAGGGCGCGAGCAGTACTTC | CASSADPGREQYF
TRBJ1-4 | . | . | TRBV28 | TGTGCCAGCAGCGTTTTAGGGGCCGCAACTAATGAAAAACTGTTTTTT | CASSVLGAATNEKLFF
TRBJ1-1 | TRBD1 | . | TRBV5-1 | TGCGCCAGCAGCTTAGGACAGGCGCTCACTGAAGCTTTCTTT | CASSLGQALTEAFF
TRBJ2-3 | . | . | TRBV29-1 | TGCAGCGTTGAGGGCTCCGCGGATACGCAGTATTTT | CSVEGSADTQYF
TRBJ1-4 | TRBD1 | . | TRBV6-2/TRBV6-3 | TGTGCCAGCAGTTACTCGAGGGGGCTGACCGAAAAACTGTTTTTT | CASSYSRGLTEKLFF
TRBJ2-3 | . | . | TRBV5-1 | TGCGCCAGCAGCTTGGATGTCCTTAGCACAGATACGCAGTATTTT | CASSLDVLSTDTQYF
TRBJ1-2 | TRBD1 | . | TRBV6-2/TRBV6-3 | TGTGCCAGCAGCCGAACAGGGGGCTCTGGCTACACCTTC | CASSRTGGSGYTF
TRBJ1-2 | TRBD1 | few | TRBV28 | TGTGCCAGCAGTCCTAGGACAGGGGCGGGCTATGGCTACACCTTC | CASSPRTGAGYGYTF
TRBJ2-1 | TRBD2 | . | TRBV7-3 | TGTGCCAGCAGCTTGGTTGGCGGGGGACCATACAATGAGCAGTTCTTC | CASSLVGGGPYNEQFF
TRBJ2-2 | . | . | TRBV4-1 | TGCGCCAGCAGCCAAGAAGCGGGCCATTCCACCGGGGAGCTGTTTTTT | CASSQEAGHSTGELFF
TRBJ1-5 | . | . | TRBV19 | TGTGCCAGTGCAACCGCTACTTGGCAGCCCCAGCATTTT | CASATATWQPQHF
TRBJ1-2 | . | . | TRBV2 | TGTGCCAGCAGAACGATCGAGGGGGATGGCTACACCTTC | CASRTIEGDGYTF
TRBJ2-5 | . | . | TRBV7-2 | TGTGCCAGCAGCTCAGGCCGACCTAGCGCCCCCGGGCAAGAGACCCAGTACTTC | CASSSGRPSAPGQETQYF
TRBJ1-5 | TRBD1 | . | TRBV30 | TGTGCCTGGAGCTGGGACAGGAATCAGCCCCAGCATTTT | CAWSWDRNQPQHF
TRBJ2-7 | TRBD2 | once | TRBV6-5 | TGTGCCAGCAGTTGGCAGAGCGGGAGTGTTTACGAGCAGTACTTC | CASSWQSGSVYEQYF
TRBJ1-6 | . | . | TRBV27 | TGTGCCAGCAGTTTATCTAGACAGACCTATAATTCACCCCTCCACTTT | CASSLSRQTYNSPLHF
TRBJ2-3 | TRBD1 | . | TRBV4-2 | TGTGCCAGCAGCCAGCACCCGACTACAGGGGTCAGTACAGATACGCAGTATTTT | CASSQHPTTGVSTDTQYF
TRBJ1-1 | . | few | TRBV28 | TGTGCCAGCAGTCCTGGACAGAACACTGAAGCTTTCTTT | CASSPGQNTEAFF
TRBJ2-7 | TRBD2 | . | TRBV6-2/TRBV6-3 | TGTGCCAGCAGTAGCGGGGGGATGATATCCTACGAGCAGTACTTC | CASSSGGMISYEQYF
TRBJ2-3 | TRBD1 | . | TRBV18 | TGTGCCAGCTCACCCCTCGACAGGGCCTGGAATACGCAGTATTTT | CASSPLDRAWNTQYF
TRBJ2-7 | TRBD2 | . | TRBV28 | TGTGCCAGCACCCCGGGGGGGTTTTACGAGCAGTACTTC | CASTPGGFYEQYF
TRBJ2-5 | TRBD2 | . | TRBV9 | TGTGCCAGCAGCGAGCGGGAGGGCCACATTGAGACCCAGTACTTC | CASSEREGHIETQYF
TRBJ1-1 | . | once | TRBV5-1 | TGCGCCAGCAGCTTCACGGGGAACACTGAAGCTTTCTTT | CASSFTGNTEAFF
TRBJ1-2 | . | . | TRBV5-6 | TGTGCCAGCAGAGCGGAGGGCGCACGGTTGGGCTACACCTTC | CASRAEGARLGYTF
TRBJ2-3 | TRBD1 | . | TRBV7-2 | TGTGCCAGCAGCAACAGGGGGCGGCCCGGGAATACGCAGTATTTT | CASSNRGRPGNTQYF
TRBJ2-2 | TRBD2 | . | TRBV3-1/TRBV3-2 | TGTGCCAGCAGCCAAAGCGGGGGGAACACCGGGGAGCTGTTTTTT | CASSQSGGNTGELFF
TRBJ1-2 | . | . | TRBV9 | TGTGCCAGCAGCGTAGTTGGGGAGAGCTACACCTTC | CASSVVGESYTF
TRBJ1-2 | TRBD1 | . | TRBV11-2 | TGTGCCAGCAGCTCAGGGGGGAATGGCTACACCTTC | CASSSGGNGYTF
TRBJ1-4 | TRBD1 | once | TRBV30 | TGTGCCTGGAGCCTTGCCGGGACAGCTAGAAATGAAAAACTGTTTTTT | CAWSLAGTARNEKLFF
TRBJ1-2 | . | . | TRBV7-8 | TGTGCCAGCAGTCGCCAGGACAGTGGCGTTAGCTACACCTTC | CASSRQDSGVSYTF
TRBJ2-2 | . | once | TRBV25-1 | TGTGCCAGCAGTCTACAGGGATTCACCGGGGAGCTGTTTTTT | CASSLQGFTGELFF
TRBJ2-5 | TRBD1 | . | TRBV6-5 | TGTGCCAGCAGTTACGCCGGGACAGGGAAAGAGACCCAGTACTTC | CASSYAGTGKETQYF
TRBJ1-2 | . | once | TRBV10-3 | TGTGCCATCAGCCCGACAGGAGCAGGTGTTGACGGCTACACCTTC | CAISPTGAGVDGYTF
TRBJ2-1 | TRBD2 | . | TRBV19 | TGTGCCAGTAGTATAGGGGGTACTAGCGGGAGATACAATGAGCAGTTCTTC | CASSIGGTSGRYNEQFF
TRBJ1-2 | . | . | TRBV23-1 | TGCGCCAGCAGTCACAGGGCCTCGTCTGGCTACACCTTC | CASSHRASSGYTF
TRBJ2-3 | TRBD2 | . | TRBV28 | TGTGCCAGCAGCCCGACCCCCGGGGGGGCGGTAGATACGCAGTATTTT | CASSPTPGGAVDTQYF
TRBJ1-5 | TRBD1 | . | TRBV6-1 | TGTGCCAGCAGTGAGACAGGGGTTCAGCCCCAGCATTTT | CASSETGVQPQHF
TRBJ2-5 | TRBD1 | . | TRBV7-2 | TGTGCCAGCAGCTCCGGGACAGGGGTCTCAGAGACCCAGTACTTC | CASSSGTGVSETQYF
TRBJ2-5 | . | . | TRBV7-2 | TGTGCCAGCAGCCCCTCTCTAGCTCAAGAGACCCAGTACTTC | CASSPSLAQETQYF
TRBJ1-2 | . | once | TRBV7-2 | TGTGCCAGCAGCCCGCAGGCGAACTATGGCTACACCTTC | CASSPQANYGYTF
TRBJ1-6 | . | . | TRBV19 | TGTGCCAGTAGTATGATAGGACAGTATAATTCACCCCTCCACTTT | CASSMIGQYNSPLHF
TRBJ1-1 | . | . | TRBV6-1 | TGTGCCAGCAGTGAAGCAGTCCAGGGGATGAACACTGAAGCTTTCTTT | CASSEAVQGMNTEAFF
TRBJ2-2 | . | few | TRBV30 | TGTGCCTGGGCATCTCTCTCAGTGAGGGCGGACACCGGGGAGCTGTTTTTT | CAWASLSVRADTGELFF
TRBJ2-2 | . | . | TRBV18 | TGTGCCAGCGTACTATCCGAGACGAACACCGGGGAGCTGTTTTTT | CASVLSETNTGELFF
TRBJ1-6 | . | . | TRBV18 | TGTGCCAGCTCACGCCCGGGACACCACGGGTTACCCCTCCACTTT | CASSRPGHHGLPLHF
TRBJ2-5 | TRBD1 | . | TRBV5-1 | TGCGCCAGCAGCTCATTACCGGGACAGGGGGAGACCCAGTACTTC | CASSSLPGQGETQYF
TRBJ2-2 | TRBD2 | . | TRBV7-9 | TGTGCCAGCAGCTTTCCTAGCGGTTCCACCGGGGAGCTGTTTTTT | CASSFPSGSTGELFF
TRBJ2-7 | TRBD2 | . | TRBV5-1 | TGCGCCAGCAGCCAGACTAGCGCCAGCTACGAGCAGTACTTC | CASSQTSASYEQYF
TRBJ1-2 | . | . | TRBV5-1 | TGCGCCAGCAGCTTGAACGATGGGGAGGGCTACACCTTC | CASSLNDGEGYTF
TRBJ2-7 | TRBD1 | once | TRBV29-1 | TGCAGCGTTGAATCCGGACAGGGCTACGAGCAGTACTTC | CSVESGQGYEQYF
TRBJ1-1 | TRBD1 | few | TRBV19 | TGTGCCAGTAGGACCCAGGGGGGCGCTGGGAACACTGAAGCTTTCTTT | CASRTQGGAGNTEAFF
TRBJ1-2 | TRBD1 | . | TRBV24-1 | TGTGCCACCCAAGGACAGGGGTCGGATGGCTACACCTTC | CATQGQGSDGYTF
TRBJ1-5 | . | few | TRBV7-9 | TGTGCCAGCAGCTTTTGGGACACAAATCAGCCCCAGCATTTT | CASSFWDTNQPQHF
TRBJ2-1 | TRBD2 | . | TRBV4-1 | TGCGCCAGCAGCCAAGATCGACTAGCGGAGGAGCAGTTCTTC | CASSQDRLAEEQFF